The clone carrying this T cell receptor beta chain was observed a single time. Its antigen is undetermined. This entry comes from a study of shared clonotypes between healthy human individuals. General study points: Clonotype sharing levels among donors were expected to vary with sequencing depth.

V dropped 2 bases and J dropped 2; count of bases not matched to a gene: 5. The CDR3 runs 16 residues. Germline V gene lookup returns CDR1 MNHEY and CDR2 SMNVEV (reference sequence). Naive CD8 cells were CD45RO-negative, positively selected for CCR7, excluding terminally differentiated effector memory CD45RA+ cells. Assay used: immunoSEQ multiplex PCR; TCRdb lists only in-frame clones, some missing. This sample has 1.5 million to 2.5 million clones, with less than 95% found just once. The TCR sequence derives from a man aged 18 to 30 in good health. The material sequenced was naive CD8+ T cells sorted from blood. This chain connects TRBV27 to TRBJ2-2; 7 bases line up with TRBD2. CDR3 bases: TGTGCCAGCAGTTTAGACAGCGGGGTCAACACCGGGGAGCTGTTTTTT. Protein sequence: CASSLDSGVNTGELFF.